The 8 T cell receptor beta chains given below trace back to one sample, sequenced in a study of blood T cell repertoires in COVID-19. Measured with immunoSEQ multiplex PCR; TCRdb has only the in-frame clones, and not every one. This table holds under 300,000 clones, roughly 86% found once. The sample consisted of peripheral blood. These receptors all stem from a man aged 50-60 years with acute or convalescent COVID-19.

The J gene is TRBJ2-3, the V gene TRBV7-3; 8 nucleotides agree with TRBD2. CDR1 and CDR2 (germline): SGHTA, FQGTGA. This CDR3 is 14 amino acids long. The V and J ends lost 5 bases and 4 bases, in that order; junction bases with no gene match: 5. CDR3 in DNA: TGTGCCAGCAGCCCTGCCGGGGGGGCAGATACGCAGTATTTT. This sequence encodes CASSPAGGADTQYF. The full variable domain, completed using reference TRBV7-3 and TRBJ2-3, is GAGVSQTPSNKVTEKGKYVELRCDPISGHTALYWYRQSLGQGPEFLIYFQGTGAADDSGLPNDRFFAVRPEGSVSTLKIQRTERGDSAVYLCASSPAGGADTQYFGPGTRLTVL.

The chain employs TRBV28 and TRBJ1-1; TRBD1 might be the D (6 bases). Deletions cut 7 bases from V and 5 bases from J, with 20 bases between. The CDR3 has 15 residues. The V gene's germline CDR1 is MDHEN and CDR2 SYDVKM. The CDR3 reads CASTLGGARWTEAFF. The CDR3 nucleotides read TGTGCCAGCACCTTAGGGGGGGCAAGATGGACTGAAGCTTTCTTT.

The CDR3: CASSSRDRSSGNTIYF. The CDR3 DNA reads as TGTGCCAGCAGCTCACGAGACAGGAGCTCTGGAAACACCATATATTTT. The rearrangement joins TRBV9 to TRBJ1-3; possibly TRBD1 for D (6 bases). Germline V gene lookup returns CDR1 SGDLS and CDR2 YYNGEE. The CDR3 covers 16 residues. Trimming stripped 4 bases from V and 0 bases from J, with 14 bases between.

The V gene is TRBV9, the J gene TRBJ1-2; D possibly corresponds to TRBD1 (5 bases). This CDR3 has 20 amino acids. The V end was cut by 0 bases, the J end by 2 bases, with 26 bases between. Germline CDR1 SGDLS, CDR2 YYNGEE. The CDR3 DNA reads TGTGCCAGCAGCGTAGAAGGGGCGGAAGTAGCAAAGGACGGAAACTATGGCTACACCTTC. It is translated as CASSVEGAEVAKDGNYGYTF.

DNA for the CDR3: TGTGCCAGTAGTAACCCCCCCAGCGGGAGTACCGTTGGGGAGACCCAGTACTTC. Its protein product is CASSNPPSGSTVGETQYF. The gene calls are TRBV19 and TRBJ2-5, with 8 positions matching TRBD2. Germline CDR1 reads LNHDA; CDR2 reads SQIVND (reference sequence). V shed 4 bases and J 5 bases; nucleotides not matched to a gene: 18. CDR3 size: 18 residues.

The chain's CDR3 is CASKGHTKQYF. The CDR3 region has the DNA TGTGCCAGCAAGGGGCACACTAAGCAGTACTTC. The rearrangement links TRBV2 to TRBJ2-7, with D possibly TRBD1 on 5 matching bases. Trimming removed 7 bases from V and 8 bases from J, with 12 bases in between. Germline CDR1 and CDR2: SNHLY and FYNNEI. The CDR3 runs to 11 residues.

This chain connects TRBV4-2 to TRBJ2-7; unclear D gene. Germline CDR1 reads LGHNA; CDR2 reads YNFKEQ. This CDR3 comprises 15 residues. Trimming stripped 2 bases from V and 6 bases from J, with 17 bases between. The CDR3 DNA follows: TGTGCCAGCAGCCAAACCCCCTCAGTCCCTAGCGAGCAGTACTTC. This gives the protein CASSQTPSVPSEQYF.

The V call is TRBV18, the J call TRBJ1-1, with a possible D match to TRBD1 (5 bases). V was trimmed by 3 bases and J by 1 base, leaving 12 bases between them. CDR1 KGHSH and CDR2 LQKENI come from the germline V gene. The CDR3 contains 15 residues. Here the CDR3 DNA reads TGTGCCAGCTCACCCTGGGGGGAAACGAACACTGAAGCTTTCTTT. As protein: CASSPWGETNTEAFF.